A selection of T cell receptor beta chains follows, all from one sample in a study of vaccination and CD4 T cells after COVID-19. TCRdb re-analysed the PCR reads in MiXCR, keeping a single row per CDR3 protein. The repertoire includes around 21,000 distinct CDR3 sequences, roughly three fifths of them detected once, and around 16% sits in the top ten. No antigens are known for them. The specimen sequenced was CD4+ T cells from blood, cultured in vitro. These receptors were taken from a human donor who had recovered from COVID-19. Both conserved end residues are part of each CDR3. The D gene is left open where the match is weak. Some rows have no size entry. The others give once, few or many, or a class for an expanded clone.

V	J	size	length	D	DNA	CDR3
TRBV6-1	TRBJ2-1	few	15	TRBD2	TGTGCCAGCAGAGCCGGGACTAGCGGGTGGGATGAGCAGTTCTTC	CASRAGTSGWDEQFF
TRBV2	TRBJ2-7	.	14	TRBD1	TGTGCCAGCAGTGATGTGACAGGGGCCTACGAGCAGTACTTC	CASSDVTGAYEQYF
TRBV11-2	TRBJ2-1	.	16	TRBD2	TGTGCCAGCAGCTCCGGGGGGGAGGGCCCCTACAATGAGCAGTTCTTC	CASSSGGEGPYNEQFF
TRBV6-2/TRBV6-3	TRBJ2-1	.	14	.	TGTGCCAGCAGTTACTCGTCCGAGTACAATGAGCAGTTCTTC	CASSYSSEYNEQFF
TRBV7-9	TRBJ1-1	.	13	.	TGTGCCAGCAGCACGTACAAGGACACTGAAGCTTTCTTT	CASSTYKDTEAFF
TRBV7-2	TRBJ2-5	few	13	.	TGTGCCAGCAGCTTAGTGGGTGGCGAGACCCAGTACTTC	CASSLVGGETQYF
TRBV20-1	TRBJ1-5	.	14	.	TGCAGTGCTAGGGCCAGATGGCCGGATCAGCCCCAGCATTTT	CSARARWPDQPQHF
TRBV19	TRBJ2-7	.	16	.	TGTGCCAGTAGCTCTTATCCGCAGCGCAACTCCTACGAGCAGTACTTC	CASSSYPQRNSYEQYF
TRBV6-5	TRBJ2-7	.	16	.	TGTGCCAGCAGTTACGCCCCTCCGCGGGACAGCTACGAGCAGTACTTC	CASSYAPPRDSYEQYF
TRBV19	TRBJ2-5	.	14	TRBD2	TGTGCCAGTAAACCTGGACTAGCGGGAGAGACCCAGTACTTC	CASKPGLAGETQYF
TRBV28	TRBJ1-2	few	15	TRBD1	TGTGCCAGCAGACCTACAGGGGGCTTCGGCTATGGCTACACCTTC	CASRPTGGFGYGYTF
TRBV5-4	TRBJ1-2	.	15	.	TGTGCCAGCAGCCCGACCGTCGCCAAGGACTATGGCTACACCTTC	CASSPTVAKDYGYTF
TRBV19	TRBJ2-7	.	16	TRBD2	TGTGCCAGTAGTATAGCGGGCGGGAGCAGCCCGTACGAGCAGTACTTC	CASSIAGGSSPYEQYF
TRBV7-3	TRBJ1-1	.	13	.	TGTGCCAGCAGCCCGACTTGGGACACTGAAGCTTTCTTT	CASSPTWDTEAFF
TRBV20-1	TRBJ2-4	.	16	.	TGCAGTGCTATGCCTAGAGGGGGGCTCACCAAAAACATTCAGTACTTC	CSAMPRGGLTKNIQYF
TRBV7-2	TRBJ2-7	.	18	TRBD1	TGTGCCAGCAGCTTAGGGGGGTCTACAGGGGATAAATCCTACGAGCAGTACTTC	CASSLGGSTGDKSYEQYF
TRBV5-1	TRBJ2-3	.	13	.	TGCGCCAGCAGCGACGCGGGCACAGATACGCAGTATTTT	CASSDAGTDTQYF
TRBV28	TRBJ1-1	.	14	.	TGTGCCAGCAGTTTAAGCAGGGGGAACACTGAAGCTTTCTTT	CASSLSRGNTEAFF
TRBV9	TRBJ2-5	few	17	.	TGTGCCAGCAGCAGTAGGGATGATCGAAGGGGCGAGGAGACCCAGTACTTC	CASSSRDDRRGEETQYF
TRBV20-1	TRBJ1-2	.	14	.	TGCAGTGCGAGAGGCGTTGAAGGGATATATGGCTACACCTTC	CSARGVEGIYGYTF
TRBV6-5	TRBJ1-6	.	21	TRBD1	TGTGCCAGCAGTTACTCAAAGGGCAGACTGGGAGGGGGCGCAGATAATTCACCCCTCCACTTT	CASSYSKGRLGGGADNSPLHF
TRBV12-3/TRBV12-4	TRBJ2-2	.	16	TRBD2	TGTGCCAGCAGTTTAGCCAGCGGGACGAACACCGGGGAGCTGTTTTTT	CASSLASGTNTGELFF
TRBV28	TRBJ2-5	few	13	.	TGTGCCAGCTTCGCGACCGCTCGGGAGACCCAGTACTTC	CASFATARETQYF
TRBV10-1	TRBJ2-2	few	14	.	TGCGCCAGCAGTGAGGCACAGAACACCGGGGAGCTGTTTTTT	CASSEAQNTGELFF
TRBV29-1	TRBJ1-2	.	8	.	TGCAGCGGCGATGGCTACACCTTC	CSGDGYTF
TRBV5-4	TRBJ1-2	few	13	.	TGTGCCAGCCGAGGGAGGGATAACTATGGCTACACCTTC	CASRGRDNYGYTF
TRBV5-6	TRBJ2-1	.	15	TRBD1	TGTGCCAGCAGCGCCCGTGGGACAGGGATCTATGAGCAGTTCTTC	CASSARGTGIYEQFF
TRBV21-1	TRBJ1-5	few	15	.	TGTGCCAGCAGCAAAGCGCTCACAGAAGATCAGCCCCAGCATTTT	CASSKALTEDQPQHF
TRBV4-2	TRBJ2-7	.	15	TRBD2	TGTGCCAGCAGCCAACTCGGCCGGGAGGGAAACGAGCAGTACTTC	CASSQLGREGNEQYF
TRBV20-1	TRBJ2-1	few	16	TRBD2	TGCAGTGCTAGTAGAACCGGGACTAGCGGGATAGGTGAGCAGTTCTTC	CSASRTGTSGIGEQFF
TRBV28	TRBJ1-5	.	15	.	TGTGCCAGCAGTTGGTCCTCAGGGGTCGGTCAGCCCCAGCATTTT	CASSWSSGVGQPQHF
TRBV28	TRBJ1-2	.	13	TRBD1	TGTGCCAGTCTGGGACAGCCAGCGTCGGGCTACACCTTC	CASLGQPASGYTF
TRBV20-1	TRBJ2-1	.	11	.	TGCAGTGCTAGGGAATACAATGAGCAGTTCTTC	CSAREYNEQFF
TRBV6-1	TRBJ2-5	.	18	TRBD2	TGTGCCAGCAGTGAAGTACATCCGGGACTAGCGGGAGGAGAGACCCAGTACTTC	CASSEVHPGLAGGETQYF
TRBV5-1	TRBJ2-1	.	17	.	TGCGCCAGCAGCTTGGTCCCAACGCGGATCGAACTTAATGAGCAGTTCTTC	CASSLVPTRIELNEQFF
TRBV18	TRBJ1-1	.	14	.	TGTGCCAGCTCACCAGAAGACAGGCAGGGTTCGGCTTTCTTT	CASSPEDRQGSAFF
TRBV20-1	TRBJ2-5	.	14	.	TGCAGTGCTAGGACACTCCAAACCCAAGAGACCCAGTACTTC	CSARTLQTQETQYF
TRBV11-3	TRBJ2-3	once	18	TRBD2	TGTGCCAGCAGCTCCGGACTAGCGGGGGTGACATTCACAGATACGCAGTATTTT	CASSSGLAGVTFTDTQYF
TRBV27	TRBJ2-3	.	17	.	TGTGCCAGCAGTTTATCCGTCTGGGACCCTGCCACAGATACGCAGTATTTT	CASSLSVWDPATDTQYF
TRBV24-1	TRBJ2-6	.	15	.	TGTGCCACCAGTGACACGGGAGCAAGGGCCAACGTCCTGACTTTC	CATSDTGARANVLTF
TRBV24-1	TRBJ2-1	.	12	.	TGTGCCACCAGTGACTTGTACAATGGGCAGTTCTTC	CATSDLYNGQFF
TRBV20-1	TRBJ2-7	.	13	TRBD1	TGCAGTGCCCGGGGACAGTCGCTTACCGAGCAGTACTTC	CSARGQSLTEQYF
TRBV2	TRBJ1-1	.	14	TRBD1	TGTGCCAGCACCGGACAGGGAATGAACACTGAAGCTTTCTTT	CASTGQGMNTEAFF
TRBV7-2	TRBJ2-5	.	15	TRBD2	TGTGCCAGCAGCTTAGTAGCTAGCGGGGCAGGGACCCAGTACTTC	CASSLVASGAGTQYF
TRBV28	TRBJ1-5	.	17	TRBD1	TGTGCCAGCTTTACCCCACCGGGACAGGGGAGCAATCAGCCCCAGCATTTT	CASFTPPGQGSNQPQHF
TRBV12-3/TRBV12-4	TRBJ1-5	.	15	.	TGTGCCAGCACCCCTTCGGGGGGCAGCAATCAGCCCCAGCATTTT	CASTPSGGSNQPQHF
TRBV6-5	TRBJ1-2	medium-sized	15	TRBD1	TGTGCCAGCAGTTACTCAGGACAGGGTAACTATGGCTACACCTTC	CASSYSGQGNYGYTF
TRBV10-3	TRBJ1-1	.	13	.	TGTGCCATCAGTGCGGACAGTACGACTGAAGCTTTCTTT	CAISADSTTEAFF
TRBV20-1	TRBJ1-1	.	14	.	TGCAGTGCTAGAGGGGGGACGGTAAACACTGAAGCTTTCTTT	CSARGGTVNTEAFF